These 29 T cell receptor beta chains share one sample of origin, sequenced in a study of tumor-infiltrating lymphocytes in primary liver carcinoma. TCR beta cDNA was prepared out of around 460 ng total RNA by means of a constant-region primer. Three nested multiplex PCR rounds, a slightly modified ARM-PCR method, built the TCR beta libraries. In the first two PCR rounds, TRBV1-TRBV30 forward primers were paired with a C-beta reverse primer, and each round lasted about 10 cycles. Using its own MiXCR run on the multiplex PCR reads, TCRdb lists one record per CDR3 protein. The data show tens of thousands of distinct CDR3 sequences, about 70% seen once. Without any cell sorting, about 19-32 mg of bulk tissue yielded co-extracted RNA and DNA. Material: liver tumor tissue from sampling region 4. The subset was: tumor region T4, right-lateral pole. The origin of the receptors is a man aged 40-50 years with primary liver carcinoma and hepatitis B virus infection.

Details on this clonotype: An end of the junction does not agree with germline; a read error may underlie this. This chain's CDR3 is CASNLITSGRADPLYEQYF. The CDR3 bases are TGTGCCAGCAACTTAATTACTAGCGGGAGGGCCGACCCTCTATACGAGCAGTACTTC. The rearrangement uses TRBV11-2 and TRBJ2-7; the match to TRBD2 covers 13 bases. This CDR3 region has 19 residues. From germline, CDR1 is SGHAT and CDR2 FQNNGV.

The chain has TRBV12-3 or TRBV12-4 and TRBJ2-2, with D perhaps assigned TRBD1 or TRBD2 (6 bases each). The CDR3 extends over 12 amino acids. With 6 bases removed from V and 14 bases from J, the gap between germline ends came to 16 bases. The CDR3 DNA reads as TGTGCCAGCAGCACGGGGGCCGGGGGACTGTTTTTT. Protein product: CASSTGAGGLFF.

This clonotype was observed at least ten times. The chain is built from TRBV7-9 and TRBJ1-2; 10 nucleotides line up with TRBD1. Germline V lookup: CDR1 SEHNR, CDR2 FQNEAQ (reference sequence). The CDR3 loop spans 13 amino acids. Germline trimming cut 8 bases from V and 4 bases from J; bases unmatched to any gene: 4. CDR3 residues: CASGWTGGYGYTF. The CDR3 DNA is TGTGCCAGCGGCTGGACAGGGGGCTATGGCTACACCTTC.

Turning to this clonotype: The CDR3 carries no conserved terminal phenylalanine or tryptophan, so it likely arises from a read error. This sequence joins TRBV5-1 and TRBJ2-5; D gene unclear. The CDR3 contains 12 residues. Trimming cost V 1 base and J 5 bases, with 6 bases left between them. Germline CDR1 and CDR2: SGHRS and YFSETQ. In DNA form, the CDR3 reads TGCGCCAGCAGCTTGACCCAGGAGACCCAGTACCTC. Translating it yields CASSLTQETQYL.

The rearrangement links TRBV11-2 to TRBJ1-3, with D possibly matching TRBD1 (5 bases). In germline, CDR1 is SGHAT, CDR2 FQNNGV. There are 14 residues in the CDR3. The V end was cut by 5 bases, the J end by 5 bases, with 13 bases between. DNA for the CDR3: TGTGCCAGCAGCATGGGGGAGGATAGAAACACCATATATTTT. The encoded protein is CASSMGEDRNTIYF.

The chain combines TRBV29-1 with TRBJ1-1; D remains ambiguous. The ends were cut back, 4 bases at V and 1 base at J, with 10 bases in the middle. CDR1 SQVTM and CDR2 ANQGSEA come from the germline V gene. This CDR3 region has 13 residues. The CDR3 sequence is CSVVYSSNTEAFF. DNA of the CDR3: TGCAGCGTTGTTTACAGTTCGAACACTGAAGCTTTCTTT.

As concerns this clonotype: The junction shows a germline mismatch at one end, possibly a read error. This sequence joins TRBV11-1 and TRBJ2-5, with D maybe TRBD2 (5 bases). The CDR3 length is 13 residues. Germline loops: CDR1 SGHAT, CDR2 FQDESV (reference sequence). The CDR3 sequence is CASSFEGGETLYF. The CDR3, as DNA: TGTGCCAGCAGCTTTGAAGGAGGCGAGACCCTCTATTTC.

This clonotype was recorded at least ten times. This chain connects TRBV6-5 to TRBJ2-1; 8 bases agree with TRBD2. CDR3 length: 11 residues. Per germline, CDR1 MNHEY and CDR2 SVGAGI. Germline trimming cut 6 bases from V and 16 bases from J; bases unmatched to any gene: 8. This chain's CDR3 is CASSSGTRTFF. The CDR3 DNA sequence: TGTGCCAGCAGCTCTGGGACTAGAACTTTCTTC.

With respect to this clonotype: Compared with germline, one end of the junction differs, possibly owing to a read error. The chain couples TRBV29-1 to TRBJ2-7, with 9 bases matching TRBD1. Germline CDR1 SQVTM, CDR2 ANQGSEA. The length of the CDR3 is 12 residues. CDR3 sequence (DNA): TGCCGCGTACAGACAGGGGGGTACGAGCGGTACTTC. Protein product: CRVQTGGYERYF.

Of note for this clonotype: Its ends do not fully match the called genes, so a read error is possible. The chain couples TRBV6-1 to TRBJ1-6; D call uncertain. The CDR3 has 16 residues. Per germline, CDR1 MNHNS and CDR2 SASEGT. The CDR3, as DNA: TGTGCCAGCAGTCTCGGAATGATTGCTAGTAATTCACCCCTGCACTTT. It is translated as CASSLGMIASNSPLHF.

The chain is built from TRBV29-1 and TRBJ2-1, with D perhaps assigned TRBD1 or TRBD2 (5 bases each). V lost 7 bases, J lost 8 bases, and 21 bases lay in between. Germline CDR1 is SQVTM and CDR2 is ANQGSEA. The length of the CDR3 is 14 residues. The CDR3 sequence: CSGLLRQRVDEQFF. Written as DNA, the CDR3 is TGCAGCGGATTGCTGAGACAGAGGGTGGATGAGCAGTTCTTC.

This clonotype was detected many times. The rearrangement links TRBV29-1 to TRBJ2-7; the D is unclear. Germline-derived CDR1 and CDR2 are SQVTM and ANQGSEA. The CDR3 has 11 residues. The germline V and J ends were trimmed by 4 bases and 3 bases, with 7 bases remaining between them. The CDR3 DNA follows: TGCAGCGTTGTTAAGGACTACGAGCAGTACTTC. Its protein product is CSVVKDYEQYF.

As regards this clonotype: Since the CDR3 does not end with the conserved phenylalanine or tryptophan, this likely comes from a read error. The chain links TRBV5-4 to TRBJ1-1; 7 positions match TRBD1. J lost 4 bases, V lost 2 bases, and 11 bases had no gene match. This CDR3 spans 16 amino acids. CDR1 is SGHNT, CDR2 YYREEE, per germline (reference sequence). The CDR3 DNA reads TGTGCCAGCAGCTTTGGGGCCGGGACAGCGATCACTGAAGCTTTCTCT. This encodes CASSFGAGTAITEAFS.

Only a few counts were recorded for this clonotype. A read error may be the cause here, since a much bigger clone is one base away. This chain joins TRBV30 and TRBJ2-7; possible D gene TRBD2, 6 bases. The ends were cut back, 0 bases at V and 6 bases at J, with 12 bases in the middle. Germline values: CDR1 GTSNPN, CDR2 SVGIG (reference sequence). The CDR3 is 13 amino acids. As DNA, the CDR3 is TGTGCCTGGAGTGTTCGGGAGAGGGGCGAGCAGTACTTC. This translates into CAWSVRERGEQYF.

On this clonotype itself: The junction does not match germline at one end; this may be a read error. The chain uses TRBV12-3 or TRBV12-4 and TRBJ2-1; D not certain. The CDR3 runs 13 residues. The CDR3 sequence is CVSSLLSYNEQFF. The CDR3 DNA follows: TGCGTCAGCAGCCTTCTCTCATACAATGAGCAGTTCTTC.

Of note for this clonotype: At one end the junction does not follow the germline gene, possibly because of a read error. V is TRBV5-5 and J is TRBJ2-6, with 8 bases identical to TRBD2. CDR3 length: 19 residues. Looked up from germline, CDR1 is SGHKS and CDR2 is YYEKEE (reference sequence). Here the CDR3 DNA reads TGTGCCTGCAGCTTGGAACTAGCGGAGATTAGCTCTGGGGCCAACGTCCTGACTTTC. It codes for CACSLELAEISSGANVLTF.

This rearrangement joins TRBV19 to TRBJ1-5; perhaps TRBD1 as D (6 bases). Germline CDR1 and CDR2: LNHDA and SQIVND (reference sequence). Trimming removed 8 bases at V and 5 bases at J, with 10 bases between. CDR3 length: 12 residues. The DNA for the CDR3 is TGTGCCAGTGGAACAGGGTATCAGCCCCAGCATTTT. Translation: CASGTGYQPQHF.

A word on this clonotype: An end of the junction does not agree with germline; a read error may underlie this. The V gene is TRBV6-6, the J gene TRBJ1-2, with D unclear. Germline loops: CDR1 MNHNY, CDR2 SVGAGI (reference sequence). The CDR3 covers 13 residues. The CDR3 coding sequence is TGTACCAGCCTAACAGCTTCTAACTATGGCCACACCTTC. It translates to CTSLTASNYGHTF.

At least ten counts were recorded for this clonotype. This chain uses TRBV7-8 with TRBJ2-1, with D tentatively TRBD1 (6 bases). Germline CDR1 reads SGHVS; CDR2 reads FQNEAQ. Trimming removed 4 bases at V and 2 bases at J, with 24 bases between. The CDR3 has 19 amino acids. The CDR3 coding sequence is TGTGCCAGCAGCTCGTATAGGCCTTTGAGGGGGAAACCCTACAATGAGCAGTTCTTC. Its protein is CASSSYRPLRGKPYNEQFF.

With regard to this clonotype: Given the absence of the conserved phenylalanine or tryptophan at the CDR3 end, a read error is likely. CDR3 loop: CAWRSAHEQYL. CDR3 sequence (DNA): TGTGCCTGGCGATCCGCACACGAGCAGTACCTC. The chain joins TRBV30 to TRBJ2-7, with no clear D. Trimming removed 5 bases from V and 5 bases from J, with 10 bases in between. The germline CDR1 and CDR2 sequences are GTSNPN and SVGIG (reference sequence). The CDR3 runs to 11 residues.

Note on this clonotype: Sequence at one end of the junction differs from germline and may be a read error. The chain has TRBV10-3 and TRBJ2-1; 7 bases are shared with TRBD1. Germline CDR1 and CDR2: ENHRY and SYGVKD. The CDR3 has 14 residues. The CDR3 nucleotides read TGTGTCATCAGTGGGACAGTGTCCTACAATGAGCAGTTCTTC. Its translation is CVISGTVSYNEQFF.

Remarks on this clonotype: As the CDR3 is not closed by the conserved phenylalanine or tryptophan, this likely results from a read error. The DNA is left out, because the CDR3 cannot be placed on it with certainty; the CDR3 is given as TCRdb lists it. The rearrangement uses TRBV11-2 and TRBJ2-2; the table's D call, TRBD1, has no DNA check behind it. The CDR3 length equals 17 residues, ends included. Germline V CDR1 and CDR2: SGHAT, FQNNGV. The CDR3 loop reads CASSFDRERVGTGELLY.

Worth noting for this clonotype: One end of the junction does not line up with germline, which may come from a read error. V is TRBV11-2 and J is TRBJ2-3; the D gene could be TRBD1 or TRBD2 (6 bases each). The CDR3 loop spans 16 amino acids. CDR1 is SGHAT, CDR2 FQNNGV, per germline. CDR3 sequence: CAGSLDVGGLTGTHYF. In nucleotides, the CDR3 is TGTGCCGGCAGCTTAGATGTGGGGGGCCTCACAGGTACGCACTATTTT.

The rearrangement uses TRBV9 and TRBJ1-1; 9 positions agree with TRBD1. V lost 4 bases and J lost 10; bases outside the gene matches: 11. The CDR3 is made up of 14 amino acids. CDR1 and CDR2 (germline): SGDLS, YYNGEE. CDR3: CASSTYDQTGGAFF. CDR3 DNA: TGTGCCAGCAGCACCTACGATCAGACAGGGGGAGCTTTCTTT. Supplemented by reference TRBV9 and TRBJ1-1, the full variable domain reads DSGVTQTPKHLITATGQRVTLRCSPRSGDLSVYWYQQSLDQGLQFLIQYYNGEERAKGNILERFSAQQFPDLHSELNLSSLELGDSALYFCASSTYDQTGGAFFGQGTRLTVV.

As concerns this clonotype: This sequence may be a read error, since a much larger clone differs from it by one base. As DNA, the CDR3 is TGTGCCAGCAGTGAAGGGGTTGGCGGGAGAGAGACCCAGTACTTC. It yields the protein CASSEGVGGRETQYF. J is TRBJ2-5 and V is TRBV6-1; 7 bases match TRBD2. The CDR3 sequence is 15 residues long. The ends lost 1 base at V and 4 bases at J; junction bases unmatched: 6. CDR1 is MNHNS, CDR2 SASEGT, per germline.

On this clonotype: The CDR3 end shows no conserved phenylalanine or tryptophan, and so a read error is likely. Because the CDR3's place on the DNA is in doubt, the DNA is left out and the CDR3 is given as listed by TCRdb. V is TRBV10-3 and J is TRBJ2-1; TRBD1, the table's D call, lacks a check against the DNA. The CDR3 region is 15 residues in length, termini included. Per the germline V gene, CDR1 is ENHRY and CDR2 is SYGVKD. CDR3: CVTEMGGGPYNEQFS.

In the case of this clonotype: This likely comes from a read error, as the CDR3 has no conserved phenylalanine or tryptophan at its end. The chain uses TRBV6-1 and TRBJ2-1, with a weak D call TRBD2 (7 bases). The germline CDR1 and CDR2 sequences are MNHNS and SASEGT. This CDR3 spans 14 amino acids. As DNA, the CDR3 is TGTGCCAGCACCAAAGCGGGACAAGGCAATGTGCAGTTCCTC. This codes for CASTKAGQGNVQFL.

This clonotype was seen more than once but under ten times. For the CDR3, the DNA is TGTGCCAGCAGTGAAAGGGTGGGGGGCGTGAAGCAGTTCTTC. This encodes CASSERVGGVKQFF. This chain uses TRBV2 with TRBJ2-1, with D possibly being TRBD1 or TRBD2 (6 bases each). In germline, CDR1 is SNHLY, CDR2 FYNNEI. There are 14 residues in the CDR3. Trimming removed 2 bases at V and 11 bases at J, with 16 bases between.

Comment on this clonotype: Just one base apart from a much larger clone, this may be a read error. V gene TRBV28 combines with J gene TRBJ1-4, with unresolved D. Germline CDR1 and CDR2: MDHEN and SYDVKM. The CDR3 length is 13 residues. CDR3 sequence: CAGSLFGGEKLFF. The CDR3 DNA follows: TGTGCCGGCAGTTTATTTGGTGGTGAAAAACTGTTTTTT.